There are a few counts of the clone carrying this T cell receptor (beta chain). These data are taken from a study of shared clonotypes between healthy human individuals. Looking at the study overall: A couple of women and a few men aged 18 to 49 served as donors. Per donor, CD8 memory used one plate, CD8 naive used two, CD4 memory used three and CD4 naive used three.

Some clones are missing from TCRdb's copy, which holds only in-frame ones; the method was immunoSEQ multiplex PCR. The repertoire holds some 1.1 million clones, with around three quarters as singletons. This CDR3 comprises 13 residues. V lost 8 bases to trimming and J lost 2 bases; unmatched junction nucleotides: 4. The germline V gene has CDR1 WSHSY and CDR2 SAAADI. Sequenced material: memory CD4+ T cells from PBMCs. As for subset: CD45RA-negative fraction. The sequence was collected from a man aged 18 to 29 in good health. Some clones in this sample may be carry-over from other donors' samples. The chain links TRBV10-2 to TRBJ2-7; 9 bases line up with TRBD1. CDR3 in DNA: TGCGCCAGCCAGAGGGACAGGGCCTACGAGCAGTACTTC. It codes for CASQRDRAYEQYF.